Presented here are 19 T cell receptor beta chains from one specimen sequenced in a study of T-cell memory formation after mild COVID-19. Each CDR3 protein is one row after TCRdb ran MiXCR on the 5' RACE reads. The profile shows over 500,000 distinct CDR3 sequences, approximately 15% of them singletons. The material sequenced was PBMCs or a T cell subset sorted from them (not recorded which). The receptors originated from an adult woman who had mild COVID-19 (a few samples of this study predate the infection). Cell type and time point are not known.

The rearrangement uses TRBV6-5 and TRBJ2-1; 11 nucleotides align to TRBD2. Germline loops: CDR1 MNHEY, CDR2 SVGAGI. The ends lost 2 bases at V and 5 bases at J; junction bases unmatched: 2. CDR3 length: 15 residues. The CDR3 bases are TGTGCCAGCAGTTACACTAGCGGGAGTCACAATGAGCAGTTCTTC. Amino acids: CASSYTSGSHNEQFF.

This clonotype came up a few times. This chain links TRBV12-3 or TRBV12-4 with TRBJ2-7; tentatively, D is TRBD1 (6 bases). Trimming pared 6 bases from V and 5 bases from J, leaving 14 bases between. The CDR3 is made up of 13 amino acids. CDR3 region: CASSLQGVDEQYF. CDR3 sequence (DNA): TGTGCCAGCAGCTTACAGGGTGTGGACGAGCAGTACTTC.

The chain has TRBV4-1 and TRBJ1-2, with TRBD1 matching over 7 bases. Germline assignment: CDR1 MGHRA and CDR2 YSYEKL. V shed 0 bases, J shed 10 bases, and the junction held 11 bases outside the gene matches. CDR3 size: 15 residues. For the CDR3, the DNA is TGCGCCAGCAGCCAAGATAGACAGGGTAGGAAAGCCTACACCTTC. It yields the protein CASSQDRQGRKAYTF.

The chain employs TRBV20-1 and TRBJ2-7; 11 bases map to TRBD1. Germline values: CDR1 DFQATT, CDR2 SNEGSKA (reference sequence). This CDR3 has 13 residues. The V and J ends lost 3 bases and 7 bases, in that order; junction bases with no gene match: 5. The CDR3 nucleotides read TGCAGTGCTAGTAAGGACAGGGGGCTTGAGCAGTACTTC. This encodes CSASKDRGLEQYF.

The sample holds many counts of this clonotype. V usage is TRBV7-9 and J usage is TRBJ1-1, with D unclear. Trimming pared 4 bases from V and 0 bases from J, leaving 6 bases between. The CDR3 has 13 residues. Germline V lookup: CDR1 SEHNR, CDR2 FQNEAQ (reference sequence). The CDR3 protein is CASSWVMNTEAFF. The DNA for the CDR3 is TGTGCCAGCAGCTGGGTTATGAACACTGAAGCTTTCTTT.

J is TRBJ2-3 and V is TRBV25-1; the match to TRBD2 covers 7 bases. The CDR3 length is 14 residues. From germline, CDR1 is MGHDK and CDR2 SYGVNS. V gave up 5 bases and J gave up 6 bases; unmatched junction bases: 8. The CDR3 DNA follows: TGTGCCAGCAGTAAAGCGGGGTCCGGGGATACGCAGTATTTT. It specifies CASSKAGSGDTQYF.

This clonotype was counted ten times or more. The chain has TRBV20-1 and TRBJ2-3; 8 bases map to TRBD2. The length of the CDR3 is 13 residues. Germline lookup yields CDR1 DFQATT and CDR2 SNEGSKA (reference sequence). V gave up 3 bases and J gave up 3 bases; unmatched junction bases: 2. CDR3 sequence reads: CSASGGDTDTQYF. The DNA for the CDR3 is TGCAGTGCTAGCGGGGGGGATACAGATACGCAGTATTTT.

The sample holds a few counts of this clonotype. The CDR3: CASSTPGNNEQFF. The CDR3 DNA sequence: TGTGCCAGCAGCACCCCCGGAAACAATGAGCAGTTCTTC. The rearrangement links TRBV7-3 to TRBJ2-1; D gene ambiguous. Trimming removed 5 bases from V and 5 bases from J, with 10 bases in between. The CDR3 loop spans 13 amino acids. Germline values: CDR1 SGHTA, CDR2 FQGTGA.

J is TRBJ1-1 and V is TRBV7-9; D is possibly TRBD1 (6 bases). Germline V gives CDR1 SEHNR, CDR2 FQNEAQ (reference sequence). The germline V and J ends were trimmed by 1 base and 6 bases, with 15 bases remaining between them. The CDR3 consists of 15 residues. DNA for the CDR3: TGTGCCAGCAGCTTAGAGGTAGGGGGTAGGGCTGAAGCTTTCTTT. This gives the protein CASSLEVGGRAEAFF.

A few counts support this clonotype. One base away lies a much larger clone, so this may be a sequencing read error. The chain joins TRBV6-6 to TRBJ2-7; 8 bases agree with TRBD1. The CDR3 is made up of 13 amino acids. Germline V gene sequence: CDR1 MNHNY, CDR2 SVGAGI (reference sequence). V dropped 6 bases and J dropped 3; count of bases not matched to a gene: 4. The CDR3 protein is CASRPGQGYEQYF. CDR3 nucleotide sequence: TGTGCCAGCAGGCCCGGACAGGGCTACGAGCAGTACTTC.

The V gene is TRBV12-3 or TRBV12-4, the J gene TRBJ2-3; a possible D gene is TRBD1 (5 bases). This CDR3 is built from 14 residues. Trimming shortened V by 3 bases and J by 7 bases, and 14 bases separated the two germline ends. CDR3 residues: CASSFPDTGNTQYF. The CDR3 nucleotides read TGTGCCAGCAGTTTCCCGGACACTGGAAATACGCAGTATTTT.

This clonotype was recorded a few times. In nucleotides, the CDR3 is TGTGCCAGCACCACGACAGGGAAAATGGGTTCACCCCTCCACTTT. Its translation: CASTTTGKMGSPLHF. The chain has TRBV7-8 and TRBJ1-6; the match to TRBD1 covers 7 bases. The germline V gene encodes CDR1 SGHVS and CDR2 FQNEAQ. This CDR3 is built from 15 residues. Trimming cost V 7 bases and J 9 bases; bases outside gene matches: 12.

This clonotype was detected only a few times. The genes are TRBV10-3 and TRBJ2-4; 7 bases line up with TRBD2. This CDR3 has 19 residues. With 1 base clipped from V and 1 base from J, the junction kept 13 bases outside the gene matches. The germline V gene encodes CDR1 ENHRY and CDR2 SYGVKD. This chain's CDR3 is CAISEWGGETPWAKNIQYF. The CDR3 DNA follows: TGTGCCATCAGTGAGTGGGGGGGAGAGACGCCGTGGGCCAAAAACATTCAGTACTTC.

This chain connects TRBV7-9 to TRBJ1-2; 8 nucleotides align to TRBD1. CDR3 length equals 14 residues. CDR1 and CDR2 from the germline V gene are SEHNR and FQNEAQ (reference sequence). V was clipped by 3 bases and J by 4 bases; unmatched bases: 4. For the CDR3, the DNA is TGTGCCAGCAGCTTCTCAGGGGGCGCCTATGGCTACACCTTC. Encoded protein: CASSFSGGAYGYTF.

This chain connects TRBV7-9 to TRBJ2-7; 10 nucleotides agree with TRBD2. The CDR3 has 18 residues. Germline V lookup: CDR1 SEHNR, CDR2 FQNEAQ (reference sequence). V lost 5 bases, J lost 0 bases, and 13 bases stayed unmatched. The CDR3 DNA is TGTGCCAGCAGCATTGCGACTAGCGGGCCTCCTAGCTCCTACGAGCAGTACTTC. Its translation: CASSIATSGPPSSYEQYF.

This clonotype was seen more than once but under ten times. V is TRBV20-1 and J is TRBJ2-7; 8 bases line up with TRBD1. Germline assignment: CDR1 DFQATT and CDR2 SNEGSKA (reference sequence). The CDR3 loop spans 14 amino acids. V was pared by 4 bases and J by 4 bases, with 9 bases of the junction left unmatched. The CDR3, as DNA: TGCAGTGCTACGCCCAGGGGGCGGTCGTACGAGCAGTACTTC. Translation: CSATPRGRSYEQYF.

This clonotype came up a few times. The chain employs TRBV7-9 and TRBJ2-2; TRBD2 matches 7 bases. The CDR3 contains 16 residues. V shed 5 bases and J 2 bases; nucleotides not matched to a gene: 8. Germline V gene lookup returns CDR1 SEHNR and CDR2 FQNEAQ (reference sequence). For the CDR3, the DNA is TGTGCCAGCAGCCCCCCTCGGGGGGAAAACACCGGGGAGCTGTTTTTT. Residues: CASSPPRGENTGELFF.

This chain joins TRBV7-9 and TRBJ1-1, with D tentatively TRBD1 (5 bases). The CDR3 covers 15 residues. Deletions cut 4 bases from V and 2 bases from J, with 14 bases between. Germline CDR1 SEHNR, CDR2 FQNEAQ (reference sequence). As DNA, the CDR3 is TGTGCCAGCAGCTCCGCGGGGGAAATCAACACTGAAGCTTTCTTT. Translated, it gives CASSSAGEINTEAFF. Variable domain in full (rest from reference TRBV7-9 and TRBJ1-1): DTGVSQNPRHKITKRGQNVTFRCDPISEHNRLYWYRQTLGQGPEFLTYFQNEAQLEKSRLLSDRFSAERPKGSFSTLEIQRTEQGDSAMYLCASSSAGEINTEAFFGQGTRLTVV.

The chain joins TRBV4-2 to TRBJ1-2; D may be TRBD1 (5 bases). Trimming pared 1 base from V and 5 bases from J, leaving 14 bases between. From germline, CDR1 is LGHNA and CDR2 YNFKEQ. CDR3 size: 15 residues. DNA of the CDR3: TGTGCCAGCAGCCAAGGTGACAGTCCTTCTTATGGCTACACCTTC. It codes for CASSQGDSPSYGYTF.